This T cell receptor beta chain was profiled in a study of T cells after yellow fever vaccination. Overall study findings and caveats: The booster saw the reappearance of most primary-vaccination clones (around 96% CD4, 88% CD8).

TCRdb passed the 5' RACE reads through MiXCR, listing each CDR3 protein once. This sample has around 300,000 distinct CDR3 sequences, with about 4.5% found just once. This CDR3 is built from 13 residues. From germline, CDR1 is SGHVS and CDR2 FNYEAQ. The ends were cut back, 4 bases at V and 7 bases at J, with 13 bases in the middle. A note on this clonotype: Its antigen is not identified.

This TCR came from a young man who received the YFV17D yellow fever vaccine. The chain combines TRBV7-6 with TRBJ2-5; TRBD2 is a possible D gene (6 bases). Sequences were derived from PBMCs, sampled 15 days after the yellow fever booster vaccination. CDR3 loop: CASSSSGERTQYF. The CDR3 coding sequence is TGTGCCAGCAGCTCCTCGGGGGAGCGGACCCAGTACTTC.